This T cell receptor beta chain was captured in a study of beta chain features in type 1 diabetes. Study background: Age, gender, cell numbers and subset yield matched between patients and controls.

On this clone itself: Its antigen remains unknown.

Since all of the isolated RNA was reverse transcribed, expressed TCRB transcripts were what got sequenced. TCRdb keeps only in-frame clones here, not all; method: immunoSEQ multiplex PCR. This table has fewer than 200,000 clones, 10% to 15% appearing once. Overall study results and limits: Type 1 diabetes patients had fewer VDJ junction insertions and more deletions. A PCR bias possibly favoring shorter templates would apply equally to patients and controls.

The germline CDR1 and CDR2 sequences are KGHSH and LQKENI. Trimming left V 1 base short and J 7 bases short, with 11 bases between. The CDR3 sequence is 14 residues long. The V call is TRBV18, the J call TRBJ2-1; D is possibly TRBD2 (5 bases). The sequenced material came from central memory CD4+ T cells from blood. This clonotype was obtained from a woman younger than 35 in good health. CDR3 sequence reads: CASSPRPRGNEQFF. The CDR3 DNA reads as TGTGCCAGCTCACCACGGCCTCGAGGGAATGAGCAGTTCTTC.